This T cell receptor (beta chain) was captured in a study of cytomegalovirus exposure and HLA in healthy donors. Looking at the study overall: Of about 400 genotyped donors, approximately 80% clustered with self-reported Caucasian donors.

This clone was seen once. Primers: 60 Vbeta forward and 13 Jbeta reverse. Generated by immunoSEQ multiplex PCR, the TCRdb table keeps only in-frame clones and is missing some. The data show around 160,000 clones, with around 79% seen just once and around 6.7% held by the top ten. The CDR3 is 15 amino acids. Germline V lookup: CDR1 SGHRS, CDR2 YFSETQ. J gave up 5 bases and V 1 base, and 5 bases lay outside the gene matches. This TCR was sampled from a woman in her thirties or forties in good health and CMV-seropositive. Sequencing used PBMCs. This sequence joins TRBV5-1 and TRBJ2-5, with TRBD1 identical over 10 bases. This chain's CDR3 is CASSLWGQGRETQYF. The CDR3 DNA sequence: TGCGCCAGCAGCTTGTGGGGACAGGGGAGGGAGACCCAGTACTTC.